This T cell receptor beta chain was captured by sequencing in a study of T cells in Graves' hyperthyroidism and ophthalmopathy. The TCR beta CDR3 regions underwent amplification using RNA transcripts as the source. TCR CDR3 underwent first-round RT-PCR with the HTBI primer set. TCRdb reprocessed the multiplex PCR reads via MiXCR and lists one record per CDR3 protein. The sample contains hundreds of thousands of distinct CDR3 sequences, roughly 15% of which appear only once. Ten or more counts support this clonotype. V was pared by 6 bases and J by 5 bases, with 6 bases of the junction left unmatched. The germline CDR1 and CDR2 sequences are SQVTM and ANQGSEA. CDR3 length equals 13 residues.

This clonotype was obtained from a woman aged 18-29 years with Graves' ophthalmopathy. The chain carries TRBV29-1 and TRBJ2-5; TRBD2 agrees at 10 bases. The sequencing input was blood. CDR3 coding DNA: TGCAGCGTCCTAGCGGGAGTTGGGGAGACCCAGTACTTC. This encodes CSVLAGVGETQYF. Combining the CDR3 with reference TRBV29-1 and TRBJ2-5 gives the whole variable domain SAVISQKPSRDICQRGTSLTIQCQVDSQVTMMFWYRQQPGQSLTLIATANQGSEATYESGFVIDKFPISRPNLTFSTLTVSNMSPEDSSIYLCSVLAGVGETQYFGPGTRLLVL.